Following are 4 T cell receptor beta chains from one sample sequenced in a study of cytomegalovirus exposure and HLA in healthy donors. PCR was performed using 60 Vbeta and 13 Jbeta primers. Sequencing used immunoSEQ multiplex PCR; TCRdb keeps in-frame clones, though not all of them. Among 150,000 to 200,000 clones listed, roughly 85% were seen once. Input material: PBMCs. These TCRs come from a man in his late teens or twenties in good health and CMV-seropositive.

CDR3: CSYRKGETQYF. The CDR3 coding sequence is TGCAGCTACAGGAAGGGTGAGACCCAGTACTTC. V usage is TRBV29-1 and J usage is TRBJ2-5; the D gene is possibly TRBD1 (5 bases). Germline V gives CDR1 SQVTM, CDR2 ANQGSEA. Trimming cost V 8 bases and J 5 bases, with 12 bases left between them. The CDR3 consists of 11 residues.

The chain carries TRBV5-1 and TRBJ2-5; 7 nucleotides agree with TRBD2. Trimming cost V 0 bases and J 3 bases; bases outside gene matches: 5. Germline CDR1 and CDR2: SGHRS and YFSETQ. The CDR3 sequence is 15 residues long. The CDR3 sequence: CASSLGGLAEETQYF. In DNA, the CDR3 is TGCGCCAGCAGCTTGGGTGGGCTAGCGGAAGAGACCCAGTACTTC.

This clone was observed once. This chain joins TRBV27 and TRBJ2-7; D perhaps matches TRBD1 (6 bases). Trimming shortened V by 4 bases and J by 0 bases, and 10 bases separated the two germline ends. Germline lookup yields CDR1 MNHEY and CDR2 SMNVEV (reference sequence). This CDR3 spans 14 amino acids. This CDR3 reads CASSYGQSSYEQYF. The CDR3 DNA sequence: TGTGCCAGCAGTTACGGACAGAGCTCCTACGAGCAGTACTTC.

CDR3 region: CASSSLIGTYEQYF. In DNA form, the CDR3 reads TGTGCCAGCAGCTCCCTAATCGGGACCTACGAGCAGTACTTC. The J gene is TRBJ2-7, the V gene TRBV7-6; tentative D call: TRBD2 (5 bases). The CDR3 is made up of 14 amino acids. Trimming took off 4 bases at V and 2 bases at J, with 12 bases between the two ends. Germline loops: CDR1 SGHVS, CDR2 FNYEAQ.